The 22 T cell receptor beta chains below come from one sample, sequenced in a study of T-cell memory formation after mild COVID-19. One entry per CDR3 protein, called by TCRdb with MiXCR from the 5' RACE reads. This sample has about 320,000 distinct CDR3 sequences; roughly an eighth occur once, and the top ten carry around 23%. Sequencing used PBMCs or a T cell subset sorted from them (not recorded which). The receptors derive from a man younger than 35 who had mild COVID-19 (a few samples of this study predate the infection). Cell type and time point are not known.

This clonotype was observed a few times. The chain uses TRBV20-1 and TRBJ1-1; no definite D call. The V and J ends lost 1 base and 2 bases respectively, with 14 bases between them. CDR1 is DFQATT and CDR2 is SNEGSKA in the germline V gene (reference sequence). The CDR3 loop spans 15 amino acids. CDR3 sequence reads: CSARGRETLNTEAFF. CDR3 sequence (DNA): TGCAGTGCTAGAGGACGGGAGACCTTAAACACTGAAGCTTTCTTT.

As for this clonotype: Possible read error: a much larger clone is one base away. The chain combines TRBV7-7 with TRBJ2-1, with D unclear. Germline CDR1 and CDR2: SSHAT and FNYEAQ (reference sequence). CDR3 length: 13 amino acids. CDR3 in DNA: TGTGCTAGCAGCTCGGCGTGGGGTGGTGAGCAGTTATTC. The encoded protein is CASSSAWGGEQLF.

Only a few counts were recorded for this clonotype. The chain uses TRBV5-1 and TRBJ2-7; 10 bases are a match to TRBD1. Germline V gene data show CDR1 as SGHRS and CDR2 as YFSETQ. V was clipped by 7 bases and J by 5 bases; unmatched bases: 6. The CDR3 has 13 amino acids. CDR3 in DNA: TGCGCCAGCTGTTGGACAGGGGGTGACGAGCAGTACTTC. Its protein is CASCWTGGDEQYF.

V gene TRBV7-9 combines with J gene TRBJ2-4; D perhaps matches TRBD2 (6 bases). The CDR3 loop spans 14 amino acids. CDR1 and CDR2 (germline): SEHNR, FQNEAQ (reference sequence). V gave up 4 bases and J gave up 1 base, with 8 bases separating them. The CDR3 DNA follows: TGTGCCAGCAGCTCCGGGAGCGCCAAAAACATTCAGTACTTC. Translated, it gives CASSSGSAKNIQYF.

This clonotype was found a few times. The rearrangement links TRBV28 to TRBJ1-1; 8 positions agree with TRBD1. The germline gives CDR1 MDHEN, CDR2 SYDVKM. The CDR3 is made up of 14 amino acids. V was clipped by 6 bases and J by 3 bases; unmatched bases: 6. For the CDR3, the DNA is TGTGCCAGCAGGCCGGGACAGGTATACACTGAAGCTTTCTTT. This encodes CASRPGQVYTEAFF.

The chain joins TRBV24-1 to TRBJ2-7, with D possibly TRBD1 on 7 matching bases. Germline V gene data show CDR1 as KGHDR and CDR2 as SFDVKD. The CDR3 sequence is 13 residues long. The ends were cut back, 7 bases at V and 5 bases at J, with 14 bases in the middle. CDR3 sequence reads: CATRQGRGDEQYV. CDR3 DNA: TGTGCCACCAGGCAGGGCAGGGGGGACGAGCAGTACGTC.

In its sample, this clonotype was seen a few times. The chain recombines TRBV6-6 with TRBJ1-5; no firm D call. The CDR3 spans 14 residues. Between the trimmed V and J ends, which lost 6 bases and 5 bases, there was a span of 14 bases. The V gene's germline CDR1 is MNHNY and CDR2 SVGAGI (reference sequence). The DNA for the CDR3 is TGTGCCAGCAGGTCCGACCGGGTTTATCAGCCCCAGCATTTT. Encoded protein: CASRSDRVYQPQHF.

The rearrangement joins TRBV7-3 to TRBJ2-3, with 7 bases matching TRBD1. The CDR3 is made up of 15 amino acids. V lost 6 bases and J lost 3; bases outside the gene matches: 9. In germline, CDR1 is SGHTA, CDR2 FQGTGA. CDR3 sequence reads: CASSRDRVTTDTQYF. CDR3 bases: TGTGCCAGCAGTAGAGACAGGGTGACAACAGATACGCAGTATTTT. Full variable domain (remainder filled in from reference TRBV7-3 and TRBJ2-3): GAGVSQTPSNKVTEKGKYVELRCDPISGHTALYWYRQSLGQGPEFLIYFQGTGAADDSGLPNDRFFAVRPEGSVSTLKIQRTERGDSAVYLCASSRDRVTTDTQYFGPGTRLTVL.

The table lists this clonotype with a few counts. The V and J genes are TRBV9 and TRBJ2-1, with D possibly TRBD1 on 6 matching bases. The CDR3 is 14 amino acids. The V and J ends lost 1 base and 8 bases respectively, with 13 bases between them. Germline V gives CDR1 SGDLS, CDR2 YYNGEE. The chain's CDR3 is CASSVYFEGDEQFF. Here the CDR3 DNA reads TGTGCCAGCAGCGTATATTTTGAGGGGGATGAGCAGTTCTTC.

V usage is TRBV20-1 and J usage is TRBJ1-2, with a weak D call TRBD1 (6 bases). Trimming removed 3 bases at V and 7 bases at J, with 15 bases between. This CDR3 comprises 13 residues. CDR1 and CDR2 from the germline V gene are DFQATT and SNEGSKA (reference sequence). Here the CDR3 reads CSASGVGGPGYTF. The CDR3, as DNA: TGCAGTGCTAGCGGTGTAGGGGGGCCTGGCTACACCTTC.

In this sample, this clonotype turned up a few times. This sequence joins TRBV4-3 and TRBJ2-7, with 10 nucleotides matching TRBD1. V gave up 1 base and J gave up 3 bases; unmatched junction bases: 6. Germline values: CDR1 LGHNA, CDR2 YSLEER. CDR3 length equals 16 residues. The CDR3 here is CASSQVPGTGVYEQYF. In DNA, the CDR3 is TGCGCCAGCAGCCAAGTCCCCGGGACAGGGGTCTACGAGCAGTACTTC.

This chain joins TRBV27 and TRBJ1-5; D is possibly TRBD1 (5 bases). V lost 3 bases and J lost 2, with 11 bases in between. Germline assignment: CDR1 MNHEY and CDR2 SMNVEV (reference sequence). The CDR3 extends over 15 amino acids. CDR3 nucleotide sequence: TGTGCCAGCAGTTTCCAGGGTCTGGGCAATCAGCCCCAGCATTTT. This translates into CASSFQGLGNQPQHF.

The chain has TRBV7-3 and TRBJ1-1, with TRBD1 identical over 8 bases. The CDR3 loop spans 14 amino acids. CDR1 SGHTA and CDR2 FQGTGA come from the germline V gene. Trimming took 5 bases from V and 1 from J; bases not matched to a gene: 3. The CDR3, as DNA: TGTGCCAGCAGCCAGGGGGCGGCGAACACTGAAGCTTTCTTT. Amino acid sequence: CASSQGAANTEAFF.

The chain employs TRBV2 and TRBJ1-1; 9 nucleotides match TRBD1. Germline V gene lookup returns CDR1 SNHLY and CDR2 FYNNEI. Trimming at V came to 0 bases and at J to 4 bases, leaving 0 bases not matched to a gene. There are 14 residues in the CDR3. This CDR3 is CASSEADRGTEAFF. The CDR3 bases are TGTGCCAGCAGTGAAGCGGACAGGGGCACTGAAGCTTTCTTT.

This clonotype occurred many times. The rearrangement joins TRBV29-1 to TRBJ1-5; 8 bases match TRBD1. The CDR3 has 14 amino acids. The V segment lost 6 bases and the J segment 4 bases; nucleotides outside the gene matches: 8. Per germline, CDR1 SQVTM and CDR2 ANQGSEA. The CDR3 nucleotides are TGCAGCGTGTCACAGGGGGGACGAAATCAGCCCCAGCATTTT. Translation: CSVSQGGRNQPQHF.

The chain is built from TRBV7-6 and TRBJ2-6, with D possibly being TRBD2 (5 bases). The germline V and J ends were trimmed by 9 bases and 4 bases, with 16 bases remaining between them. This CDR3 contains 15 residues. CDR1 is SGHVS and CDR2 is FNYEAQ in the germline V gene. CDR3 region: CASQAYSGGANVLTF. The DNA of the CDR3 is TGTGCCAGTCAGGCCTATTCGGGGGGGGCCAACGTCCTGACTTTC.

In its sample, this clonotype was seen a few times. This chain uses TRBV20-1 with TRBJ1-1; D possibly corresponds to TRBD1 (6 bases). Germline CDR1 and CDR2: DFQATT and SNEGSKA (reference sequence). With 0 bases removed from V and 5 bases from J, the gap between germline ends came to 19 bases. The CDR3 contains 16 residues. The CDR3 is CSARDLQTGQWTEAFF. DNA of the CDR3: TGCAGTGCTAGAGATCTTCAGACAGGACAATGGACTGAAGCTTTCTTT.

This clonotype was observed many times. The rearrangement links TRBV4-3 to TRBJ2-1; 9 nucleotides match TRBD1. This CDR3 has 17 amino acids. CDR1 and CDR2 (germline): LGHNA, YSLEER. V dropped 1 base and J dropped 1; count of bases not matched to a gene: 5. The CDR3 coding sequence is TGCGCCAGCAGCCAAGCCCTGGGGACAGGGTCCTACAATGAGCAGTTCTTC. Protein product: CASSQALGTGSYNEQFF.

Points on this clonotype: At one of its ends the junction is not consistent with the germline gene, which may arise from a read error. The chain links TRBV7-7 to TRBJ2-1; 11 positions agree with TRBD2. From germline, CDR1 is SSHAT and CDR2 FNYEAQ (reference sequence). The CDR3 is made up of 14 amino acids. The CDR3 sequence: CASSSNLAGGEQFF. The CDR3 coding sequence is TGTGCTAGCAGCTCCAATCTAGCGGGGGGTGAGCAGTTCTTC.

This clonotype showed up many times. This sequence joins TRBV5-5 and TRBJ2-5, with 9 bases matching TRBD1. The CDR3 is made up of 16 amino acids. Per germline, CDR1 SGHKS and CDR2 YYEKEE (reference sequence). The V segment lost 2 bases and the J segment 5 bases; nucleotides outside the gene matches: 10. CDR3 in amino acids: CASSLNRGHDEETQYF. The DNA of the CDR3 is TGTGCCAGCAGCTTAAACAGGGGGCACGATGAGGAGACCCAGTACTTC.

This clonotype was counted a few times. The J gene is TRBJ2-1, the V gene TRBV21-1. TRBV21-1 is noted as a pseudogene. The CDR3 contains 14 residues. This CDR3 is CASSKGKSHNEQFF. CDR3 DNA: TGTGCCAGCAGCAAGGGGAAAAGTCACAATGAGCAGTTCTTC.

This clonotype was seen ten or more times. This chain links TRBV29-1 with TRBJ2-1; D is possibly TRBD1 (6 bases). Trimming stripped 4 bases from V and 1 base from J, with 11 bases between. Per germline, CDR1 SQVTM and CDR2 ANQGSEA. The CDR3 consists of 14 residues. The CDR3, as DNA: TGCAGCGTTGTAGGGGGTCTTTCCTACAATGAGCAGTTCTTC. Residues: CSVVGGLSYNEQFF.